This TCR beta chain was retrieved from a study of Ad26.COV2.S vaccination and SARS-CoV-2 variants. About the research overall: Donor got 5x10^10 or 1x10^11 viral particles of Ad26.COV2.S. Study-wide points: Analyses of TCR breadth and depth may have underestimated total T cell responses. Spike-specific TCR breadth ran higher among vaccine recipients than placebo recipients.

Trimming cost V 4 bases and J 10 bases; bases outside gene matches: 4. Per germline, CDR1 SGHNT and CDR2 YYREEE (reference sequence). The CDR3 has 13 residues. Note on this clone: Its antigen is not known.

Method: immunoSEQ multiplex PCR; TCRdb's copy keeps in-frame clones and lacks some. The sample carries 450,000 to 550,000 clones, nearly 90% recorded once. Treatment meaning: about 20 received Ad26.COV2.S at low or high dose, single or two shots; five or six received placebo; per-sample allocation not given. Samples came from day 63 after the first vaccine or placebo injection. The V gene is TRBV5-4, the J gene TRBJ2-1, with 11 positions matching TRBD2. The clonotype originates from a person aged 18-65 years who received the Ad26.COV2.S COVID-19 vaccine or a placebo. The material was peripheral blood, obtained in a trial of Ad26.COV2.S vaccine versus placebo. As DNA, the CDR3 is TGTGCCAGCAGCGTAATAGCGGGAGGGGAGCAGTTCTTC. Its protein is CASSVIAGGEQFF.